This T cell receptor (beta chain) originates from a study of CXCR3-negative and CXCR3-positive naive CD8 T cells. General study results and limits: Across naive subsets, surface CD5 expression was comparable, and TCR strength was inferred from properties of the TRB CDR3. Cryopreserved cells partially lost CXCR3 expression, and fresh PBMCs were used in most assays. TRBV-TRBJ usage matched between naive CXCR3-negative and CXCR3-positive cells but not between memory cells.

The TRB libraries of cDNA were built by UMI-labeled 5' RACE. TCRdb reanalyzed the 5' RACE reads, giving one entry per CDR3 protein sequence and no DNA. The sample table sets out approximately 49,000 distinct CDR3 sequences. Germline V gene lookup returns CDR1 SGHRS and CDR2 YFSETQ. The CDR3 is 13 residues long. Every CD8+ T cell subset underwent triplicate sorting at a few hundred thousand cells apiece. Comment on this clonotype: Its matching antigen is unknown.

This chain uses TRBV5-1 with TRBJ1-2; the TRBD1 assignment by TCRdb is unverifiable without DNA. The sequenced sample was memory CD8+ T cells from blood. This TCR derives from a human donor in good health. Some clones in this sample may be carry-over from other donors' samples. The CDR3 is CASSDTPGFGYTF.